This is a list of T cell receptor beta chains from one sample in a study of blood T cell repertoires in COVID-19. Assay used: immunoSEQ multiplex PCR; TCRdb lists only in-frame clones, some missing. The repertoire includes roughly 24,000 clones, roughly 90% of them detected once, and around 1.7% sits in the top ten. Sample: peripheral blood. These receptors all stem from an older woman with active COVID-19. Each CDR3 is given with its conserved first and last residue. D genes are given only for firm matches. The size entry is marked missing in some rows and otherwise reads once, few, many or a size class.

D gene	V gene	clone size	J gene	CDR3 protein	CDR3 DNA
TRBD1	TRBV5-6	once	TRBJ2-5	CASSSGTGAQETQYF	TGTGCCAGCAGCTCGGGGACAGGCGCCCAAGAGACCCAGTACTTC
-	TRBV28	-	TRBJ2-4	CASSLLAELAKNIQYF	TGTGCCAGCAGTTTGTTAGCGGAACTGGCCAAAAACATTCAGTACTTC
TRBD2	TRBV11-2	-	TRBJ2-2	CASSASSGSNTGELFF	TGTGCCAGCAGCGCCTCTAGCGGGTCGAACACCGGGGAGCTGTTTTTT
TRBD2	TRBV7-2	-	TRBJ2-2	CASSTAGVATGELFF	TGTGCCAGCAGCACCGCGGGAGTTGCTACCGGGGAGCTGTTTTTT
-	TRBV9	-	TRBJ2-1	CASSLNRAHNEQFF	TGTGCCAGCAGCCTTAACAGGGCCCACAATGAGCAGTTCTTC
-	TRBV5-1	-	TRBJ1-3	CASSPSFSAGNTIYF	TGCGCCAGCAGCCCCTCCTTTTCGGCTGGAAACACCATATATTTT
-	TRBV9	-	TRBJ2-2	CASSHGGGRAGELFF	TGTGCCAGCAGCCACGGCGGAGGTAGGGCCGGGGAGCTGTTTTTT
-	TRBV7-2	-	TRBJ1-3	CASSRTANTIYF	TGTGCCAGCAGCCGGACAGCAAACACCATATATTTT
-	TRBV7-2	-	TRBJ2-3	CASSLAFGTDTQYF	TGTGCCAGCAGCTTAGCATTCGGCACAGATACGCAGTATTTT
-	TRBV3-1/TRBV3-2	-	TRBJ1-4	CASSQGQLWEKLFF	TGTGCCAGCAGCCAGGGGCAGCTTTGGGAAAAACTGTTTTTT
-	TRBV10-3	-	TRBJ1-2	CAISESRANYGYTF	TGTGCCATCAGTGAGTCGCGAGCTAACTATGGCTACACCTTC
-	TRBV18	-	TRBJ2-1	CASSPPQARGEQFF	TGTGCCAGCTCACCCCCCCAAGCCCGGGGTGAGCAGTTCTTC
TRBD2	TRBV2	few	TRBJ2-5	CASSGSSGQETQYF	TGTGCCAGCAGTGGGTCTAGCGGCCAAGAGACCCAGTACTTC
TRBD2	TRBV5-1	-	TRBJ2-3	CASSLRLAGPTDTQYF	TGCGCCAGCAGCTTGCGGCTAGCGGGACCTACAGATACGCAGTATTTT
TRBD1	TRBV7-2	-	TRBJ1-4	CASSVRTGANEKLFF	TGTGCCAGCAGCGTTAGGACAGGGGCTAATGAAAAACTGTTTTTT
-	TRBV19	-	TRBJ1-2	CASSMFRDGDYGYTF	TGTGCCAGTAGTATGTTCCGCGACGGGGACTATGGCTACACCTTC
-	TRBV3-1/TRBV3-2	-	TRBJ2-4	CASSQEGRVAKNIQYF	TGTGCCAGCAGCCAAGAGGGCAGAGTAGCCAAAAACATTCAGTACTTC
TRBD2	TRBV6-5	-	TRBJ2-3	CASPGTSGDNTQYF	TGTGCCAGCCCGGGGACTAGCGGGGATAATACGCAGTATTTT
-	TRBV5-5	-	TRBJ1-2	CASRDPGGASLSTF	TGTGCCAGCAGGGACCCGGGAGGGGCATCTCTCTCCACCTTC
-	TRBV6-5	-	TRBJ2-1	CASRGQTTYNEQFF	TGTGCCAGCCGAGGACAGACCACCTACAATGAGCAGTTCTTC
-	TRBV27	once	TRBJ1-4	CASSAHKLQVGATNEKLFF	TGTGCCAGCAGTGCCCACAAGTTACAGGTCGGAGCAACTAATGAAAAACTGTTTTTT
TRBD2	TRBV5-1	-	TRBJ2-3	CASSETSGWGYF	TGCGCCAGCAGCGAAACTAGCGGGTGGGGGTATTTT
-	TRBV29-1	-	TRBJ1-5	CSVSRGSNQPQHF	TGCAGCGTTTCCAGGGGAAGCAATCAGCCCCAGCATTTT
-	TRBV27	-	TRBJ2-1	CASSYSIAGSSYNEQFF	TGTGCCAGCAGTTACTCTATAGCCGGGAGCTCCTACAATGAGCAGTTCTTC
TRBD2	TRBV5-1	-	TRBJ2-1	CASSLSGLGAEQFF	TGCGCCAGCAGCTTGTCAGGACTAGGTGCTGAGCAGTTCTTC
-	TRBV28	-	TRBJ2-7	CASSYSLRGPLGYEQYF	TGTGCCAGCAGTTACTCTCTCAGGGGCCCGCTGGGCTACGAGCAGTACTTC
-	TRBV18	-	TRBJ2-5	CASSPPSEGETQYF	TGTGCCAGCTCACCACCGTCCGAGGGCGAGACCCAGTACTTC
TRBD1	TRBV27	-	TRBJ2-7	CASRRGGQGVYEQYF	TGTGCCAGCAGGCGCGGGGGACAGGGGGTCTACGAGCAGTACTTC
TRBD1	TRBV10-1	-	TRBJ2-3	CASSESGQGAIADTQYF	TGCGCCAGCAGTGAGTCGGGCCAGGGGGCAATCGCAGATACGCAGTATTTT
-	TRBV29-1	-	TRBJ2-6	CSVVGGAGANVLTF	TGCAGCGTTGTAGGGGGGGCCGGGGCCAACGTCCTGACTTTC
-	TRBV5-6	-	TRBJ1-2	CASTPAGFYGYTF	TGTGCCAGCACCCCTGCGGGGTTTTACGGCTACACCTTC
TRBD2	TRBV4-1	-	TRBJ2-1	CASSDLAGRGIEQFF	TGCGCCAGCAGTGACCTAGCGGGTAGGGGGATTGAGCAGTTCTTC
TRBD1	TRBV28	-	TRBJ1-5	CASSLWFGQEGNQPQHF	TGTGCCAGCAGTTTATGGTTCGGACAGGAGGGCAATCAGCCCCAGCATTTT
-	TRBV7-8	-	TRBJ2-3	CASSLGSGRWREKGTDTQYF	TGTGCCAGCAGCTTAGGCTCGGGGCGGTGGCGGGAAAAAGGCACAGATACGCAGTATTTT
-	TRBV7-9	few	TRBJ2-3	CASRLRGGGDTQYF	TGTGCCAGCAGATTGCGAGGGGGTGGAGATACGCAGTATTTT
TRBD2	TRBV5-4	-	TRBJ2-3	CASSSLPRLAGTDTQYF	TGTGCCAGCAGCTCCCTTCCTAGACTAGCGGGCACAGATACGCAGTATTTT
TRBD1	TRBV2	-	TRBJ2-5	CASNPGQGNQETQYF	TGTGCCAGCAACCCAGGACAGGGCAACCAAGAGACCCAGTACTTC
TRBD1	TRBV3-1/TRBV3-2	-	TRBJ1-1	CASSRDRTSNTEAFF	TGTGCCAGCAGCCGGGACAGGACGTCGAACACTGAAGCTTTCTTT
-	TRBV6-6	-	TRBJ2-5	CASSYGAEETQYF	TGTGCCAGCAGTTACGGGGCGGAAGAGACCCAGTACTTC
-	TRBV30	-	TRBJ1-5	CAWNYGVGQPQHF	TGTGCCTGGAATTACGGTGTTGGTCAGCCCCAGCATTTT
-	TRBV7-9	-	TRBJ2-5	CASSLQGFGETQYF	TGTGCCAGCAGCTTACAGGGGTTTGGGGAGACCCAGTACTTC
TRBD2	TRBV28	once	TRBJ2-2	CASSPLGLAAGELFF	TGTGCCAGCAGTCCCCTCGGACTAGCCGCCGGGGAGCTGTTTTTT
-	TRBV5-4	-	TRBJ1-1	CASSRGGEPEAFF	TGTGCCAGCAGTCGGGGGGGAGAGCCTGAAGCTTTCTTT
TRBD2	TRBV4-2	-	TRBJ2-3	CASSPRTSGATDTQYF	TGTGCCAGCAGCCCTCGGACTAGCGGAGCCACAGATACGCAGTATTTT
-	TRBV20-1	-	TRBJ2-5	CSASLRVTETQYF	TGCAGTGCTAGTCTGCGAGTTACAGAGACCCAGTACTTC
-	TRBV5-4	few	TRBJ1-2	CASRPPGQPVFTF	TGTGCCAGCAGACCCCCAGGGCAGCCGGTCTTTACCTTC
TRBD2	TRBV7-2	-	TRBJ2-2	CASSLDLAGAVETGELFF	TGTGCCAGCAGCTTAGATTTAGCGGGAGCTGTAGAAACCGGGGAGCTGTTTTTT
-	TRBV9	-	TRBJ2-1	CASSVAQGTYNEQFF	TGTGCCAGCAGCGTAGCTCAGGGGACCTACAATGAGCAGTTCTTC
-	TRBV2	-	TRBJ2-5	CASSDDSQETQYF	TGTGCCAGCAGTGACGACAGCCAAGAGACCCAGTACTTC
-	TRBV19	once	TRBJ1-2	CASRAGYTF	TGTGCCAGTAGGGCCGGCTACACCTTC
-	TRBV28	-	TRBJ2-7	CASSNRDYIYEQYF	TGTGCCAGCAGCAACAGGGATTACATATACGAGCAGTACTTC